One sample yielded the 27 T cell receptor beta chains listed below, sequenced in a study of shared clonotypes between healthy human individuals. CD8 cells classed as naive were CD45RO-negative and positively selected for CCR7, excluding terminally differentiated effector memory CD45RA+ cells. Data came from immunoSEQ multiplex PCR; TCRdb stores just in-frame clones and leaves some out. The sample shows about 2,100,000 clones, under 95% of them seen only once. Specimen: naive CD8+ T cells from PBMCs. The receptors derive from a man between 18 and 35 years old in good health. Some clones in this sample may be carry-over from other donors' samples.

CDR3 region: CASTISGRGNYGYTF. The DNA for the CDR3 is TGTGCCAGCACAATAAGCGGGAGGGGCAACTATGGCTACACCTTC. J is TRBJ1-2 and V is TRBV27, with D possibly being TRBD1 (5 bases). V was clipped by 7 bases and J by 2 bases, with 17 bases between them. CDR3 length equals 15 residues. Germline lookup yields CDR1 MNHEY and CDR2 SMNVEV (reference sequence).

The rearrangement uses TRBV28 and TRBJ2-1; D might be TRBD1 or TRBD2, each matching 5 bases. From germline, CDR1 is MDHEN and CDR2 SYDVKM. The CDR3 sequence is 12 residues long. Deletions cut 8 bases from V and 9 bases from J, with 14 bases between. The CDR3 region is CASVGAGGEQFF. The CDR3 bases are TGTGCCAGCGTCGGGGCCGGCGGTGAGCAGTTCTTC.

The CDR3 protein is CASSFDRANTGELFF. The DNA for the CDR3 is TGTGCCAGTTCCTTCGACAGGGCGAACACCGGGGAGCTGTTTTTT. The V and J genes are TRBV19 and TRBJ2-2; 7 bases map to TRBD1. J lost 0 bases, V lost 8 bases, and 6 bases had no gene match. Germline-derived CDR1 and CDR2 are LNHDA and SQIVND (reference sequence). The CDR3 consists of 15 residues.

This clone was seen a single time. The chain employs TRBV28 and TRBJ2-3; 7 bases agree with TRBD1. The CDR3 sequence is 20 residues long. After removal of 0 bases from V and 3 bases from J, the junction contained 18 bases not matched to a gene. Germline values: CDR1 MDHEN, CDR2 SYDVKM. The CDR3 loop reads CASSLWELVGRGSGTDTQYF. As DNA, the CDR3 is TGTGCCAGCAGTTTATGGGAATTGGTCGGCAGGGGGTCTGGTACAGATACGCAGTATTTT. Full variable domain (outside the CDR3, taken from reference TRBV28 and TRBJ2-3): DVKVTQSSRYLVKRTGEKVFLECVQDMDHENMFWYRQDPGLGLRLIYFSYDVKMKEKGDIPEGYSVSREKKERFSLILESASTNQTSMYLCASSLWELVGRGSGTDTQYFGPGTRLTVL.

The chain carries TRBV14 and TRBJ2-7; 8 bases match TRBD1. CDR1 and CDR2 from the germline V gene are SGHDN and FVKESK. V was clipped by 6 bases and J by 5 bases; unmatched bases: 6. The CDR3 length is 13 residues. The CDR3 DNA reads TGTGCCAGCAGTCGGACAGGGTACCACGAGCAGTACTTC. Its protein is CASSRTGYHEQYF.

J is TRBJ2-1 and V is TRBV6-4; 9 nucleotides match TRBD2. The CDR3 spans 15 residues. Per germline, CDR1 MRHNA and CDR2 SNTAGT. The V and J ends lost 0 bases and 6 bases, in that order; junction bases with no gene match: 3. As DNA, the CDR3 is TGTGCCAGCAGTGACTCGAAACTAGCGGGCAATGAGCAGTTCTTC. It encodes CASSDSKLAGNEQFF.

A remark on this clone: Other nucleotide sequences from this sample produce the same CDR3. The rearrangement uses TRBV5-6 and TRBJ2-7, with TRBD2 matching over 10 bases. The germline V gene has CDR1 SGHDT and CDR2 YYEEEE. The ends lost 3 bases at V and 3 bases at J; junction bases unmatched: 3. CDR3 length equals 14 residues. The CDR3 here is CASSSGLAHYEQYF. The CDR3, as DNA: TGTGCCAGCAGCTCGGGACTAGCGCACTACGAGCAGTACTTC.

This rearrangement joins TRBV4-1 to TRBJ2-1; 13 positions agree with TRBD2. Germline V lookup: CDR1 MGHRA, CDR2 YSYEKL. V was pared by 0 bases and J by 0 bases, with 8 bases of the junction left unmatched. The CDR3 is 20 residues long. The CDR3 loop reads CASSQDPRLAGGISYNEQFF. Written as DNA, the CDR3 is TGCGCCAGCAGCCAAGATCCAAGACTAGCGGGAGGAATCTCCTACAATGAGCAGTTCTTC.

The rearrangement uses TRBV10-3 and TRBJ2-7, with D perhaps TRBD2 (6 bases). The CDR3 has 16 residues. V was shortened by 6 bases and J by 5 bases, with 23 bases between the two germline ends. Germline-derived CDR1 and CDR2 are ENHRY and SYGVKD. CDR3 bases: TGTGCCATCAGCCACGTTACGGGGGAGAAATCCCACGAGCAGTACTTC. Translation gives CAISHVTGEKSHEQYF.

Only a few counts were recorded for this clone. The sample has other DNA sequences that encode this CDR3 too. The CDR3 reads CASSLGYTEAFF. The CDR3 DNA is TGCGCCAGCAGCTTGGGGTACACTGAAGCTTTCTTT. The chain links TRBV5-1 to TRBJ1-1; D gene ambiguous. Trimming stripped 0 bases from V and 3 bases from J, with 3 bases between. The CDR3 consists of 12 residues. Germline assignment: CDR1 SGHRS and CDR2 YFSETQ.

The V gene is TRBV12-5, the J gene TRBJ2-1; 7 bases line up with TRBD2. Germline lookup yields CDR1 LGHNT and CDR2 FRNRAP. CDR3 length: 13 residues. Trimming at V came to 2 bases and at J to 7 bases, leaving 2 bases not matched to a gene. The CDR3 spells CASGLTSVNEQFF. Written as DNA, the CDR3 is TGTGCTAGTGGTTTGACTAGCGTTAATGAGCAGTTCTTC.

The chain uses TRBV30 and TRBJ2-7, with D uncertain. The CDR3 loop spans 13 amino acids. CDR1 and CDR2 from the germline V gene are GTSNPN and SVGIG (reference sequence). Deletions cut 3 bases from V and 6 bases from J, with 15 bases between. The CDR3 region is CAWSRPGKTEQYF. The CDR3, as DNA: TGTGCCTGGAGCCGCCCTGGCAAAACCGAGCAGTACTTC.

The chain carries TRBV11-2 and TRBJ2-1, with 7 bases that match TRBD2. Germline loops: CDR1 SGHAT, CDR2 FQNNGV. V was pared by 5 bases and J by 7 bases, with 11 bases of the junction left unmatched. The CDR3 loop spans 15 amino acids. The CDR3 reads CASSPRGAGRNEQFF. The DNA for the CDR3 is TGTGCCAGCAGCCCGCGGGGAGCGGGAAGGAATGAGCAGTTCTTC.

The chain carries TRBV7-9 and TRBJ1-2, with D maybe TRBD1 (5 bases). The CDR3 loop spans 19 amino acids. The germline V and J ends were trimmed by 5 bases and 1 base, with 26 bases remaining between them. Looked up from germline, CDR1 is SEHNR and CDR2 is FQNEAQ (reference sequence). Here the CDR3 reads CASSDSPDSLSPVNYGYTF. CDR3 DNA: TGTGCCAGCAGCGACTCACCTGACAGTTTAAGTCCTGTTAACTATGGCTACACCTTC.

V usage is TRBV27 and J usage is TRBJ2-7; D tentatively reads TRBD1 or TRBD2 (5 bases each). V was shortened by 5 bases and J by 2 bases, with 16 bases between the two germline ends. Germline-derived CDR1 and CDR2 are MNHEY and SMNVEV (reference sequence). This CDR3 is 15 amino acids long. CDR3 amino acids: CASSPPGRSPYEQYF. The CDR3 DNA reads as TGTGCCAGCAGTCCACCGGGGCGGTCCCCCTACGAGCAGTACTTC.

This chain connects TRBV29-1 to TRBJ2-7; TRBD1 is a possible D gene (6 bases). The CDR3 sequence is 13 residues long. V was cut by 6 bases and J by 3 bases, with 15 bases left in between. The germline V gene encodes CDR1 SQVTM and CDR2 ANQGSEA. The CDR3 loop is CSVELGQFYEQYF. The CDR3 DNA is TGCAGCGTGGAGCTTGGACAGTTCTACGAGCAGTACTTC.

The chain links TRBV11-1 to TRBJ1-1, with D tentatively TRBD1 (5 bases). The germline CDR1 and CDR2 sequences are SGHAT and FQDESV (reference sequence). The CDR3 extends over 14 amino acids. The ends were cut back, 3 bases at V and 8 bases at J, with 16 bases in the middle. The CDR3 DNA sequence: TGTGCCAGCAGCTTGGGTTTGGGGGAATGGGAAGCTTTCTTT. As protein: CASSLGLGEWEAFF. Supplemented by reference TRBV11-1 and TRBJ1-1, the full variable domain reads EAEVAQSPRYKITEKSQAVAFWCDPISGHATLYWYRQILGQGPELLVQFQDESVVDDSQLPKDRFSAERLKGVDSTLKIQPAELGDSAMYLCASSLGLGEWEAFFGQGTRLTVV.

About this clone: Other DNA sequences in this specimen translate into the identical CDR3. This chain links TRBV11-2 with TRBJ2-7; 7 positions match TRBD2. CDR1 and CDR2 (germline): SGHAT, FQNNGV. The CDR3 has 15 residues. After removal of 4 bases from V and 0 bases from J, the junction contained 6 bases not matched to a gene. CDR3 bases: TGTGCCAGCAGCTCAGCTGGCGGGAGCTCCTACGAGCAGTACTTC. Translated, it gives CASSSAGGSSYEQYF. Combining the CDR3 with reference TRBV11-2 and TRBJ2-7 gives the whole variable domain EAGVAQSPRYKIIEKRQSVAFWCNPISGHATLYWYQQILGQGPKLLIQFQNNGVVDDSQLPKDRFSAERLKGVDSTLKIQPAKLEDSAVYLCASSSAGGSSYEQYFGPGTRLTVT.

With respect to this clone: Different DNA sequences within this sample yield the same CDR3. The chain links TRBV27 to TRBJ2-7; tentatively, D is TRBD1 (5 bases). CDR3 size: 14 residues. V lost 6 bases, J lost 2 bases, and 14 bases lay in between. From germline, CDR1 is MNHEY and CDR2 SMNVEV (reference sequence). CDR3 loop: CASSPPGQPYEQYF. In nucleotides, the CDR3 is TGTGCCAGCAGCCCGCCCGGACAACCCTACGAGCAGTACTTC.

The rearrangement links TRBV28 to TRBJ2-3; D uncertain. The V gene's germline CDR1 is MDHEN and CDR2 SYDVKM. This CDR3 comprises 16 residues. Trimming left V 1 base short and J 4 bases short, with 15 bases between. The CDR3 nucleotides are TGTGCCAGCAGTTTATTGTCCCCGGCCGTGCCAGATACGCAGTATTTT. Its protein is CASSLLSPAVPDTQYF.

The CDR3 loop reads CASSFQDSSYEQYF. The CDR3 DNA follows: TGTGCCAGCAGTTTTCAGGACAGCTCCTACGAGCAGTACTTC. J is TRBJ2-7 and V is TRBV27; weak D call: TRBD1 (6 bases). Germline V gene data show CDR1 as MNHEY and CDR2 as SMNVEV (reference sequence). Trimming left V 3 bases short and J 0 bases short, with 9 bases between. CDR3 length equals 14 residues.

The V call is TRBV28, the J call TRBJ2-1; TRBD2 aligns across 14 bases. The trim removed 6 bases at V and 8 bases at J, leaving 3 bases unmatched. This CDR3 comprises 14 residues. Germline V CDR1 and CDR2: MDHEN, SYDVKM. The CDR3 sequence is CASRGTSGSYEQFF. CDR3 DNA: TGTGCCAGCAGGGGGACTAGCGGGAGCTATGAGCAGTTCTTC.

The chain uses TRBV7-2 and TRBJ2-2; weak D call: TRBD2 (5 bases). In germline, CDR1 is SGHTA, CDR2 FQGNSA. V was cut by 8 bases and J by 10 bases, with 23 bases left in between. CDR3 length: 15 amino acids. The CDR3 loop is CASEKMDSSVEELFF. CDR3 bases: TGTGCCAGCGAGAAAATGGACTCATCTGTGGAGGAGCTGTTTTTT.

The chain is built from TRBV7-9 and TRBJ2-3; 8 bases are a match to TRBD2. With V trimmed by 3 bases and J by 6 bases, 11 bases remained unmatched. The germline gives CDR1 SEHNR, CDR2 FQNEAQ (reference sequence). The length of the CDR3 is 16 residues. CDR3 loop: CASSFSRREERDTQYF. The CDR3 nucleotides are TGTGCCAGCAGCTTTTCCCGGCGGGAGGAAAGGGATACGCAGTATTTT.

In regard to this clone: This CDR3 is also generated by other DNA sequences in the sample. The gene calls are TRBV19 and TRBJ1-1; possibly TRBD1 for D (5 bases). CDR3 length equals 13 residues. Trimming removed 3 bases from V and 2 bases from J, with 7 bases in between. CDR1 is LNHDA, CDR2 SQIVND, per germline (reference sequence). Written as DNA, the CDR3 is TGTGCCAGTAGTATTCAGGGAAACACTGAAGCTTTCTTT. Amino acids: CASSIQGNTEAFF.

The rearrangement uses TRBV10-2 and TRBJ2-1, with 7 bases identical to TRBD2. The CDR3 is 16 amino acids. The V segment lost 6 bases and the J segment 4 bases; nucleotides outside the gene matches: 12. The germline V gene encodes CDR1 WSHSY and CDR2 SAAADI. The CDR3 nucleotides are TGCGCCAGCAGAGAGAGGAGAGCGGGACTTTACAATGAGCAGTTCTTC. Amino acids: CASRERRAGLYNEQFF.

The J gene is TRBJ2-7, the V gene TRBV11-2; 8 bases map to TRBD2. The CDR3 sequence is 16 residues long. The germline V gene has CDR1 SGHAT and CDR2 FQNNGV. The ends lost 2 bases at V and 2 bases at J; junction bases unmatched: 8. DNA of the CDR3: TGTGCCAGCAGCTTATTGCACGCGGGAGGTACCTACGAGCAGTACTTC. This sequence encodes CASSLLHAGGTYEQYF.